A selection of T cell receptor beta chains follows, all from one sample in a study of OX40 agonist ivuxolimab in advanced cancers. Sequencing used immunoSEQ multiplex PCR; TCRdb keeps in-frame clones, though not all of them. Of about 43,000 clones listed, about 95% are singletons. Material: CD4+ or CD8+ T cells sorted from blood, obtained in a trial of the OX40 agonist ivuxolimab. All receptors derive from an adult with an advanced solid tumor such as melanoma, head and neck, liver or kidney cancer. CDR3s include the opening cysteine and the closing phenylalanine or tryptophan. Fields, in order: V gene, J gene, clone size, D gene, CDR3 protein, CDR3 DNA. A D gene is named only where the DNA matches it firmly. Where a row states a size, it is once, few, many or the class of an expanded clone; other rows omit it.

>TRBV23-1|TRBJ1-5|.|TRBD1
CASSQSSGRGLNQPQHF
TGCGCCAGCAGTCAATCGAGTGGCAGGGGGCTCAATCAGCCCCAGCATTTT
>TRBV21-1|TRBJ2-7|.|.
CATPLHIAGTSSYEQYF
TGTGCCACCCCCCTACACATTGCGGGAACTAGCTCCTACGAGCAGTACTTC
>TRBV4-2|TRBJ2-7|.|TRBD2
CASSQDLAAGSEQYF
TGTGCCAGCAGCCAAGATCTAGCGGCGGGGAGTGAGCAGTACTTC
>TRBV4-3|TRBJ2-7|.|.
CASSQEAGSEQYF
TGCGCCAGCAGCCAAGAGGCCGGATCCGAGCAGTACTTC
>TRBV27|TRBJ1-1|.|.
CASRRGTMNTEAFF
TGTGCCAGCCGTAGGGGGACGATGAACACTGAAGCTTTCTTT
>TRBV30|TRBJ1-1|.|.
CAWSVDRDEAFF
TGTGCCTGGAGTGTCGACAGAGATGAAGCTTTCTTT
>TRBV19|TRBJ1-1|.|.
CASSIENGVNTEAFF
TGTGCCAGTAGTATAGAAAACGGAGTGAACACTGAAGCTTTCTTT
>TRBV28|TRBJ2-1|.|.
CASSLVGASYNEQFF
TGTGCCAGCAGTTTAGTAGGAGCCTCCTACAATGAGCAGTTCTTC
>TRBV20-1|TRBJ2-5|.|.
CSARVEGEPYF
TGCAGTGCTAGAGTCGAGGGGGAGCCCTACTTC
>TRBV29-1|TRBJ2-1|.|TRBD1
CSVDRQGANNEQFF
TGCAGCGTTGACAGGCAGGGGGCCAACAATGAGCAGTTCTTC
>TRBV5-5|TRBJ2-1|.|TRBD2
CASSLDLAVSYNEQFF
TGTGCCAGCAGCTTGGACCTAGCGGTCTCCTACAATGAGCAGTTCTTC
>TRBV27|TRBJ1-5|.|.
CASSLGPWGNQPQHF
TGTGCCAGCAGCCTTGGCCCCTGGGGCAATCAGCCCCAGCATTTT
>TRBV30|TRBJ1-1|.|.
CAWSVRGGPWGFF
TGTGCCTGGAGTGTACGGGGCGGTCCCTGGGGGTTCTTT
>TRBV7-9|TRBJ1-1|.|.
CASSFPRVEAAAEAFF
TGTGCCAGCAGCTTCCCAAGGGTGGAGGCGGCAGCTGAAGCTTTCTTT
>TRBV9|TRBJ2-2|.|TRBD1
CASTPGTGVYGGELFF
TGTGCCAGCACCCCCGGGACAGGGGTTTATGGCGGGGAGCTGTTTTTT
>TRBV2|TRBJ2-3|.|.
CASSNPYAFNTQYF
TGTGCCAGCAGCAACCCGTACGCATTTAATACGCAGTATTTT
>TRBV14|TRBJ1-1|.|.
CASSRRGTEAFF
TGTGCCAGCAGTCGCAGGGGCACTGAAGCTTTCTTT
>TRBV7-8|TRBJ2-5|.|TRBD2
CATLAAKETQYF
TGTGCCACTCTAGCGGCGAAAGAGACCCAGTACTTC
>TRBV19|TRBJ1-5|.|TRBD1
CASSFRDRVGQPQHF
TGTGCCAGTAGTTTCCGGGACAGGGTCGGTCAGCCCCAGCATTTT
>TRBV18|TRBJ2-1|.|TRBD2
CASSPLGKGGHEQFF
TGTGCCAGCTCACCGCTTGGGAAGGGAGGGCATGAGCAGTTCTTC
>TRBV4-1|TRBJ2-3|.|.
CASSQEGWSGTDTQYF
TGCGCCAGCAGCCAAGAAGGTTGGAGTGGAACAGATACGCAGTATTTT
>TRBV11-2|TRBJ2-2|once|TRBD1
CASSSGQANTGELFF
TGTGCCAGCAGCTCGGGACAGGCGAACACCGGGGAGCTGTTTTTT
>TRBV7-6|TRBJ2-5|.|TRBD2
CASSLAFGRAGETQYF
TGTGCCAGCAGCTTAGCTTTCGGGAGGGCAGGAGAGACCCAGTACTTC
>TRBV7-9|TRBJ2-7|.|TRBD2
CASSLEPGRITYEQYF
TGTGCCAGCAGCTTAGAACCCGGGAGGATAACCTACGAGCAGTACTTC
>TRBV15|TRBJ2-2|.|.
CATSKGGELFF
TGTGCCACCAGCAAGGGCGGGGAGCTGTTTTTT
>TRBV27|TRBJ2-1|.|.
CASSLGAYSSYNEQFF
TGTGCCAGCAGTTTGGGAGCGTACAGCTCCTACAATGAGCAGTTCTTC
>TRBV6-6|TRBJ1-1|once|.
CASSYQGGDTEAFF
TGTGCCAGCAGTTACCAGGGTGGTGACACTGAAGCTTTCTTT
>TRBV21-1|TRBJ2-5|.|.
CASSKKRLAGLQETQYF
TGTGCCAGCAGCAAAAAGAGACTAGCGGGGCTCCAAGAGACCCAGTACTTC
>TRBV7-2|TRBJ2-3|.|TRBD2
CASSLVVTSGSTDTQYF
TGTGCCAGCAGCTTAGTAGTCACTAGCGGGAGCACAGATACGCAGTATTTT
>TRBV19|TRBJ1-1|.|TRBD1
CASFRDRADVYNTEAFF
TGTGCCAGTTTCCGGGACAGGGCGGATGTGTATAACACTGAAGCTTTCTTT
>TRBV19|TRBJ2-7|.|TRBD2
CAIRQGASRTSGNYYEQYF
TGTGCCATCAGACAGGGGGCGAGCCGGACTAGCGGGAATTACTACGAGCAGTACTTC
>TRBV5-4|TRBJ2-1|.|.
CASSLGQGSNEQFF
TGTGCCAGCAGCTTGGGGCAGGGGTCCAATGAGCAGTTCTTC
>TRBV7-9|TRBJ2-3|.|TRBD1
CASSFGTGASTDTQYF
TGTGCCAGCAGCTTCGGGACAGGCGCTAGCACAGATACGCAGTATTTT
>TRBV5-6|TRBJ2-7|.|.
CASSSTNYEQYF
TGTGCCAGCAGCTCTACTAATTACGAGCAGTACTTC
>TRBV9|TRBJ2-2|.|TRBD2
CASSSRLAGRTGELFF
TGTGCCAGCAGCTCACGACTAGCGGGACGCACCGGGGAGCTGTTTTTT
>TRBV9|TRBJ2-1|.|.
CASSVSPGGGGEQFF
TGTGCCAGCAGCGTAAGCCCGGGAGGGGGCGGTGAGCAGTTCTTC
>TRBV19|TRBJ1-1|.|.
CASSIGFGNTEAFF
TGTGCCAGTAGTATCGGATTTGGCAACACTGAAGCTTTCTTT
>TRBV27|TRBJ2-1|.|TRBD2
CASSLRTSGSSYNEQFF
TGTGCCAGCAGTCTCCGGACTAGCGGAAGCTCCTACAATGAGCAGTTCTTC
>TRBV2|TRBJ2-7|.|.
CASTDARTGTYEQYF
TGTGCCAGCACCGACGCTCGTACAGGGACCTACGAGCAGTACTTC
>TRBV7-6|TRBJ2-3|.|TRBD2
CASSPSLGGRAPDTQYF
TGTGCCAGCAGCCCATCTCTGGGCGGGAGGGCCCCGGATACGCAGTATTTT
>TRBV11-2|TRBJ2-3|.|.
CASSLALDTQYF
TGTGCCAGCAGCTTAGCGTTAGATACGCAGTATTTT
>TRBV13|TRBJ2-1|once|.
CASSDRKNGNEQFF
TGTGCCAGCAGCGACCGGAAGAATGGGAATGAGCAGTTCTTC
>TRBV28|TRBJ1-1|.|.
CASSQILWGTEAFF
TGTGCCAGCAGCCAGATTCTTTGGGGGACTGAAGCTTTCTTT
>TRBV20-1|TRBJ2-7|.|.
CSARGAYEQYF
TGCAGTGCTAGAGGGGCCTACGAGCAGTACTTC
>TRBV28|TRBJ1-5|.|.
CASSWFSRGSNQPQHF
TGTGCCAGCAGTTGGTTCTCAAGGGGGAGCAATCAGCCCCAGCATTTT
>TRBV25-1|TRBJ1-1|.|.
CASIPSLGRDTEAFF
TGTGCCAGCATACCCTCCTTGGGCAGGGACACTGAAGCTTTCTTT